A selection of T cell receptor beta chains follows, all from one sample in a study of molecular identifiers for immune sequencing clone quantification. Each CDR3 protein is one row after TCRdb ran MiXCR on the PCR reads. The table has hundreds of thousands of distinct CDR3 sequences, about 25% seen once. Sequencing was carried out using naive CD8+ T cells from blood, with Jurkat cell RNA spiked in. These receptors were taken from a human donor in good health. Some libraries in this study had Jurkat cell RNA spiked in. Each CDR3 is given without its conserved first and last residue.

12	TRBV25-1	TRBJ1-3	ASRGSGGDVSCY
13	TRBV13	TRBJ2-3	ASSISGGTTDTQY
13	TRBV12-3/TRBV12-4	TRBJ1-3	ASSRRGDTGNTIY
13	TRBV20-1	TRBJ2-7	SARGTSGRVGEQY
13	TRBV28	TRBJ2-1	ASRSGLAEYNEQF
10	TRBV20-1	TRBJ2-7	SARGTGSEQY
12	TRBV6-6	TRBJ1-5	ASSYLQGHQPQH
11	TRBV4-1	TRBJ2-3	ASSQAGSDTQY
12	TRBV4-1	TRBJ1-1	ASSQDGGITEAF
12	TRBV12-3/TRBV12-4	TRBJ1-1	ASSLEEENTEAF
14	TRBV15	TRBJ1-5	ATSRDLLGFNQPQH
12	TRBV28	TRBJ1-1	ASTRQGMNTEAF
15	TRBV7-6	TRBJ2-2	ATIDRGIGGGAGELF
11	TRBV6-5	TRBJ2-5	ATRLAGEETQY
11	TRBV28	TRBJ2-2	ASSELFGGELF
14	TRBV28	TRBJ2-7	ASSVEPGQGFYEQY
9	TRBV29-1	TRBJ1-4	STGEGEKLF
12	TRBV21-1	TRBJ2-5	ASSLREKQETQY
11	TRBV27	TRBJ2-2	ASGIGNTGELF
13	TRBV29-1	TRBJ2-1	SVEPQGNSYNEQF